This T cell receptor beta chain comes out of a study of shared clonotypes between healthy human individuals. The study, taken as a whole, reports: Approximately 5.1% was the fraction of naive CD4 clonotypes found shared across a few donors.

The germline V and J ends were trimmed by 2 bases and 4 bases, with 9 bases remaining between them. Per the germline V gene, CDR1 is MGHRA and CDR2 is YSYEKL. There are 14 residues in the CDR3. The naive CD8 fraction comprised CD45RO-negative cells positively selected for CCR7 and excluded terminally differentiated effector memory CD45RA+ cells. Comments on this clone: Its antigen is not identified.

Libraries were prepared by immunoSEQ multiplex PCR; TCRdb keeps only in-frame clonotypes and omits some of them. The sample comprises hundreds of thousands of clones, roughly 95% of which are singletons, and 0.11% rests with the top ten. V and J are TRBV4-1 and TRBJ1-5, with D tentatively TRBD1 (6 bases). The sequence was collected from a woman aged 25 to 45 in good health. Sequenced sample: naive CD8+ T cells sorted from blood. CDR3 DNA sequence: TGCGCCAGCAGCCAAAAGGGGGGGAATCAGCCCCAGCATTTT. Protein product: CASSQKGGNQPQHF.